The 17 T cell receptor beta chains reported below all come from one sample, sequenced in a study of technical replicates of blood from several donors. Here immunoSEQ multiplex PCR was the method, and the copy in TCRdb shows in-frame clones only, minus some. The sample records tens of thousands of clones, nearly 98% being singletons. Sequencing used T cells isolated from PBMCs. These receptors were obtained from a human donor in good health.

This chain's CDR3 is CASSVGTGRNTIYF. The DNA for the CDR3 is TGTGCCAGCAGCGTAGGGACAGGGAGAAACACCATATATTTT. The chain uses TRBV11-3 and TRBJ1-3; 9 bases fit TRBD1. V lost 5 bases and J lost 5; bases outside the gene matches: 4. The CDR3 is 14 residues long. Germline V lookup: CDR1 SGHNT, CDR2 YENEEA.

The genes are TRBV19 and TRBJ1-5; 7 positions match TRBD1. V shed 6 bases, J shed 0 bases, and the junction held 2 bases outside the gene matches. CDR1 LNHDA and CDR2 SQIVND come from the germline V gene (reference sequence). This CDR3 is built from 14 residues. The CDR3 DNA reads TGTGCCAGTAGGACAGGGAATAGCAATCAGCCCCAGCATTTT. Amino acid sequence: CASRTGNSNQPQHF.

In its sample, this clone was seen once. Written as DNA, the CDR3 is TGCGCCAGCAGCTTGGATTGGCTAGCTGGCACCGGGGAGCTGTTTTTT. Protein: CASSLDWLAGTGELFF. J is TRBJ2-2 and V is TRBV5-1; the D gene is possibly TRBD2 (5 bases). This CDR3 comprises 16 residues. Trimming shortened V by 0 bases and J by 4 bases, and 13 bases separated the two germline ends. Germline V gene lookup returns CDR1 SGHRS and CDR2 YFSETQ.

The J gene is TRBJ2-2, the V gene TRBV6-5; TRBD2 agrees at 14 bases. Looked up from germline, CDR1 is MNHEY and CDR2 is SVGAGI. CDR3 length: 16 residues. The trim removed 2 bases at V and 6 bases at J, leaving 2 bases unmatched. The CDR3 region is CASSYRGLAGAGELFF. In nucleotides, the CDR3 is TGTGCCAGCAGTTACAGGGGACTAGCGGGGGCCGGGGAGCTGTTTTTT.

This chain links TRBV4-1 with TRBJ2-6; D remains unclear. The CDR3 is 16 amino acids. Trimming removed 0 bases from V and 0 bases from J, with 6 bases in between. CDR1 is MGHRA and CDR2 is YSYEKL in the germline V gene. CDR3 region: CASSQEGLSGANVLTF. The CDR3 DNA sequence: TGCGCCAGCAGCCAAGAGGGCCTCTCTGGGGCCAACGTCCTGACTTTC.

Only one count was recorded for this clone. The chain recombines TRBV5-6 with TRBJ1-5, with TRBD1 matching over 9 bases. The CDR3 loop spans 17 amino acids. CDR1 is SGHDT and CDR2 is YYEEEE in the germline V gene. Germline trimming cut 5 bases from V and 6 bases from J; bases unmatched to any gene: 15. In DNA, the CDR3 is TGTGCCAGCAGTCAAACCGTTACAGGGGGCATCGGTCAGCCCCAGCATTTT. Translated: CASSQTVTGGIGQPQHF.

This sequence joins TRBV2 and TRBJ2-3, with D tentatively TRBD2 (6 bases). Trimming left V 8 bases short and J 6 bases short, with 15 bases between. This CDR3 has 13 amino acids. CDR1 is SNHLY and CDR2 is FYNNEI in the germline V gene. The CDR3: CASGRSGLDTQYF. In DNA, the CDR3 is TGTGCCAGCGGGAGGTCGGGGCTGGATACGCAGTATTTT.

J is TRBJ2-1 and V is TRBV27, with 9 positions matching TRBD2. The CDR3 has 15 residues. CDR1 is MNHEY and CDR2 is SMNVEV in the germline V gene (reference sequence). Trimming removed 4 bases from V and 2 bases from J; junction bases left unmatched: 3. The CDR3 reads CASSWAGGPYNEQFF. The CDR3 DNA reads TGTGCCAGCAGTTGGGCGGGGGGGCCCTACAATGAGCAGTTCTTC.

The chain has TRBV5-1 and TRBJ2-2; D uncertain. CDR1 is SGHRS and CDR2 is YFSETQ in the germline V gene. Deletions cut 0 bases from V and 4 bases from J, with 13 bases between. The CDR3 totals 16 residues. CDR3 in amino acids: CASSLAYSSSTGELFF. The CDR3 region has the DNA TGCGCCAGCAGCTTGGCATATAGCTCCTCCACCGGGGAGCTGTTTTTT.

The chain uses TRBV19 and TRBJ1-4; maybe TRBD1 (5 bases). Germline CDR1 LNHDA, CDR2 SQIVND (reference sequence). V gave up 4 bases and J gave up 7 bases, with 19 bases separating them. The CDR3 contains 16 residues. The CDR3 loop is CASSREVGRGSEKLFF. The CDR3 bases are TGTGCCAGTAGTAGGGAGGTGGGGCGCGGTTCTGAAAAACTGTTTTTT.

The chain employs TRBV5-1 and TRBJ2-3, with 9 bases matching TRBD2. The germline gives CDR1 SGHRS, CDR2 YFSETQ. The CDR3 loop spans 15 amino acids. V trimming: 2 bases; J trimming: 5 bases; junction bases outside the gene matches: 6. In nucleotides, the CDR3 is TGCGCCAGCAGCTTTCGCGGGGGGGCCGGAGATACGCAGTATTTT. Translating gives CASSFRGGAGDTQYF.

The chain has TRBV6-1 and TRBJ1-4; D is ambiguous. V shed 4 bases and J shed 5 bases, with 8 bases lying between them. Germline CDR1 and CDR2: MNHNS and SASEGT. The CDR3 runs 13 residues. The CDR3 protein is CASSVDRNEKLFF. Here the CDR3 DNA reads TGTGCCAGCAGTGTAGATAGAAATGAAAAACTGTTTTTT.

The CDR3 protein is CASSQQGAEDEKLFF. The CDR3 DNA reads as TGTGCCAGCAGTCAACAGGGGGCGGAGGATGAAAAACTGTTTTTT. The chain couples TRBV28 to TRBJ1-4; TRBD1 matches at 9 bases. V lost 5 bases and J lost 6; bases outside the gene matches: 7. CDR1 is MDHEN, CDR2 SYDVKM, per germline. This CDR3 has 15 residues.

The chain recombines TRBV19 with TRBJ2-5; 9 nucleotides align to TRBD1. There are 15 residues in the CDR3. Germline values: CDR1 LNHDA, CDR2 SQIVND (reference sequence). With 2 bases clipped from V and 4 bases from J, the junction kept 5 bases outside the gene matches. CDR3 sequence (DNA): TGTGCCAGTAGTATATGGGGACAGGGAGCAGAGACCCAGTACTTC. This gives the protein CASSIWGQGAETQYF.

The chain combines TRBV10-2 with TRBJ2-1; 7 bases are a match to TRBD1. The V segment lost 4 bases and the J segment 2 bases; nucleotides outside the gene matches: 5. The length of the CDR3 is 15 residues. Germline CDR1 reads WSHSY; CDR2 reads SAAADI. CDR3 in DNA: TGCGCCAGCAGTGCCGGGACAGCCACCTACAATGAGCAGTTCTTC. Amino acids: CASSAGTATYNEQFF.

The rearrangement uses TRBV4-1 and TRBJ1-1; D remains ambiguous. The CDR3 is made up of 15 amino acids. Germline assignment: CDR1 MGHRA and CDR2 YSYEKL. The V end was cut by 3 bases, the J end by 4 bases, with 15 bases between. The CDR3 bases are TGCGCCAGCAGCCATCCGTTGGCTCAGATCACTGAAGCTTTCTTT. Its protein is CASSHPLAQITEAFF.

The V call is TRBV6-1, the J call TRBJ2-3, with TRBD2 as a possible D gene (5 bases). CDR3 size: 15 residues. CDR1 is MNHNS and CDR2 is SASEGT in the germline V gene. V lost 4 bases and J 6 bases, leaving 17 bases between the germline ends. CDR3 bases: TGTGCCAGCAGTGCGCAGGCGGGTGGGGTGGATACGCAGTATTTT. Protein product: CASSAQAGGVDTQYF.